This T cell receptor beta chain was recorded in a study of cytomegalovirus exposure and HLA in healthy donors. Whole-study results and caveats: A later analysis linked a missense variant in DCLRE1C to the trimming of TCR beta V and J genes. In a later analysis, approximately 18,000 TCR beta sequences were associated with HLA alleles at 0.05 false discovery rate. TRBV6-2, TRBV6-3 and other indistinguishable V segments were excluded.

This clone occurred once. Its antigen is still unknown. Primers for the PCR totalled 60 Vbeta and 13 Jbeta. Libraries were prepared by immunoSEQ multiplex PCR; TCRdb keeps only in-frame clonotypes and omits some of them. The table lists approximately 150,000 clones, roughly 80% of them singletons. Germline values: CDR1 LGHNA, CDR2 YSLEER. This CDR3 is built from 14 residues. Trimming removed 4 bases from V and 3 bases from J; junction bases left unmatched: 5. The chain has TRBV4-3 and TRBJ2-7, with 8 nucleotides matching TRBD2. The receptor was isolated from a man aged 45-65 years in good health and CMV-seropositive. Source material: PBMCs. Here the CDR3 reads CASSPTSGLYEQYF. The CDR3 DNA sequence: TGCGCCAGCAGCCCAACTAGCGGACTCTACGAGCAGTACTTC.